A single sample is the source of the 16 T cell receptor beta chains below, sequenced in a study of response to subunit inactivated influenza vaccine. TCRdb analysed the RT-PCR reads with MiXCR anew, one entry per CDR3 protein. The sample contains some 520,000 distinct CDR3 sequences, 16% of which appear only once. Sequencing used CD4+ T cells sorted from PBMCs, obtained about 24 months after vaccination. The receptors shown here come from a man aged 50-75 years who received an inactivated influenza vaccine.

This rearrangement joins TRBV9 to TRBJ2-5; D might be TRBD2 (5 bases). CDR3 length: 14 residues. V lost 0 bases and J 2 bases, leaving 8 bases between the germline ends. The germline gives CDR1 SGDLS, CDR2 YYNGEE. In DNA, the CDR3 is TGTGCCAGCAGCGTAGCTACTAGGCAAGAGACCCAGTACTTC. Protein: CASSVATRQETQYF.

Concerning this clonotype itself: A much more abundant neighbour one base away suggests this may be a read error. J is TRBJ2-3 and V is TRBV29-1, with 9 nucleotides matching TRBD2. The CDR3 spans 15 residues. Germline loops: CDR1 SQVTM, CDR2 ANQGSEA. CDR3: CSVDPTSGRTETQYF. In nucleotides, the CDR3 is TGCAGCGTTGACCCGACTAGCGGACGCACAGAGACGCAGTATTTT.

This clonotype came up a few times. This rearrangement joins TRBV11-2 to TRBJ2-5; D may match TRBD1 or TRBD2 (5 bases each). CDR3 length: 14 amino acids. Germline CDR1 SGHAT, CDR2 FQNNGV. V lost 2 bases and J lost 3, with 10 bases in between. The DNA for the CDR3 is TGTGCCAGCAGCTTATGGGGGTCTGAAGAGACCCAGTACTTC. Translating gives CASSLWGSEETQYF. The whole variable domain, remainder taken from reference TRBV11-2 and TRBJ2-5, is EAGVAQSPRYKIIEKRQSVAFWCNPISGHATLYWYQQILGQGPKLLIQFQNNGVVDDSQLPKDRFSAERLKGVDSTLKIQPAKLEDSAVYLCASSLWGSEETQYFGPGTRLLVL.

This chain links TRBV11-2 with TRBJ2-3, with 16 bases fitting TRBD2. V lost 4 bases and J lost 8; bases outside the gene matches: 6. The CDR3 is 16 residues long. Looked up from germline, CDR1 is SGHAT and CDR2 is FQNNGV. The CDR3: CASSYGTSGGAVTQYF. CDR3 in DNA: TGTGCCAGCAGCTATGGGACTAGCGGGGGGGCAGTTACGCAGTATTTT.

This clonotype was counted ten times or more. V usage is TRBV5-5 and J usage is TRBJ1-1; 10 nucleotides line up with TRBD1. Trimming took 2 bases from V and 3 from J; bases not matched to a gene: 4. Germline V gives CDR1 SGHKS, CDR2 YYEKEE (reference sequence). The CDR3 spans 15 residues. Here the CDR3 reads CASSFGGQGYTEAFF. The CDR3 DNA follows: TGTGCCAGCAGCTTTGGGGGACAGGGGTACACTGAAGCTTTCTTT.

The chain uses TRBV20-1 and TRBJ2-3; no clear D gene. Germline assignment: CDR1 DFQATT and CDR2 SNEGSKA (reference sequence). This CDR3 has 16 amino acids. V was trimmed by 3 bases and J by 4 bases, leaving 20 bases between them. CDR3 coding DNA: TGCAGTGCTAGTTATGTCTCTGCGGCCCCTGCAGATACGCAGTATTTT. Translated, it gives CSASYVSAAPADTQYF.

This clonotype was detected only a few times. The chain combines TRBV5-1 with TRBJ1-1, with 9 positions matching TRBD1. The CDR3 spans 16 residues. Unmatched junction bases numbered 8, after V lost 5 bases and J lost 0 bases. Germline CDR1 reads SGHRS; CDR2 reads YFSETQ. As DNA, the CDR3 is TGCGCCAGCAGTGACGGACAGGGGAGAATGAACACTGAAGCTTTCTTT. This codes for CASSDGQGRMNTEAFF.

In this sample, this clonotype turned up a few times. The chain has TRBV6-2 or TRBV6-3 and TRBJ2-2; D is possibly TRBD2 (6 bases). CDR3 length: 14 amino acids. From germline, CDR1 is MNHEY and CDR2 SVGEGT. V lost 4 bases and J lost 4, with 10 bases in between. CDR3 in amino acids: CASSWSRGTGELFF. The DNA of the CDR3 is TGTGCCAGCAGTTGGTCGCGGGGCACCGGGGAGCTGTTTTTT.

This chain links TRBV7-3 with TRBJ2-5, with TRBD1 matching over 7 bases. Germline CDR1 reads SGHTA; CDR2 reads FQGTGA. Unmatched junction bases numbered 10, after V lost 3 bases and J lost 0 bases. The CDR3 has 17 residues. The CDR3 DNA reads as TGTGCCAGCAGCTTGATAGGCCGAGGGACAGACCAAGAGACCCAGTACTTC. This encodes CASSLIGRGTDQETQYF.

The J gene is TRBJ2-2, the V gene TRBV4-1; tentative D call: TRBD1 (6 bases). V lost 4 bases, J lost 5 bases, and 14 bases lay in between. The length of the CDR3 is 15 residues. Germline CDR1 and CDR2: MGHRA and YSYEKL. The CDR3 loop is CASSPEGHKTGELFF. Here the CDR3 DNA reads TGCGCCAGCAGCCCAGAGGGACACAAAACCGGGGAGCTGTTTTTT.

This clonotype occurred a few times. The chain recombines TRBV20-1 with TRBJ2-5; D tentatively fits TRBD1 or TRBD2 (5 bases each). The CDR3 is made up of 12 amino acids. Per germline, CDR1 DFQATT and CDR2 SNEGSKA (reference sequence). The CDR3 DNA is TGCAGCCCCCGGATGGGGGAAGAGACCCAGTACTTC. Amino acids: CSPRMGEETQYF.

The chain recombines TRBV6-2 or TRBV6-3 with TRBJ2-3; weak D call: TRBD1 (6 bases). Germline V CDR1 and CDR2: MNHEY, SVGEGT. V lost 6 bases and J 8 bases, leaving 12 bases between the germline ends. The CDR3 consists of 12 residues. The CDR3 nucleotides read TGTGCCAGCAGGCCAGGGGCGGGTACGCAGTATTTT. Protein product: CASRPGAGTQYF.

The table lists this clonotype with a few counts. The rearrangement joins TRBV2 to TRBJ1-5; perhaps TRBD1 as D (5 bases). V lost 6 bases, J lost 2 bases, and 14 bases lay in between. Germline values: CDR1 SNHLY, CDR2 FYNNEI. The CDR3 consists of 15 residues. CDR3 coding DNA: TGTGCCAGCAGACACGGGACTCGGGGCAATCAGCCCCAGCATTTT. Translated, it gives CASRHGTRGNQPQHF.

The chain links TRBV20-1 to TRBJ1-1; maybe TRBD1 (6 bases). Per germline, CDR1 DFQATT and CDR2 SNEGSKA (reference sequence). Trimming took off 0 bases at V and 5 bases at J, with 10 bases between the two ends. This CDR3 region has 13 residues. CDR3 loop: CSARDTRGTEAFF. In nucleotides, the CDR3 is TGCAGTGCTAGAGATACCAGGGGTACTGAAGCTTTCTTT.

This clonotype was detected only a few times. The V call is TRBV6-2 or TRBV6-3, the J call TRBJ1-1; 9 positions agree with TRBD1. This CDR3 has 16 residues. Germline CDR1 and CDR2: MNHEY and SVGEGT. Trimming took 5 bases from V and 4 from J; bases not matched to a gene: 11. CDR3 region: CASSKAVGQGLTEAFF. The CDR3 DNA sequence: TGTGCCAGCAGTAAAGCGGTGGGACAGGGACTCACTGAAGCTTTCTTT.

CDR3 DNA sequence: TGCAGTGCTAGAGACCATACTGGACTAGCGGTCAATGAGCAGTTCTTC. This encodes CSARDHTGLAVNEQFF. The chain recombines TRBV20-1 with TRBJ2-1; 10 nucleotides agree with TRBD2. CDR1 is DFQATT and CDR2 is SNEGSKA in the germline V gene (reference sequence). Trimming removed 0 bases from V and 6 bases from J; junction bases left unmatched: 8. CDR3 length equals 16 residues.